This T cell receptor (beta chain) was captured in a study of blood T cell repertoires in COVID-19. Study-level background: Sites in the United States, Italy and Spain provided acute and convalescent COVID-19 samples.

This table comes from immunoSEQ multiplex PCR, and its TCRdb copy is limited to in-frame clones, with some not included. The data contain 50,000 to 60,000 clones, around 83% of them seen just once; the ten biggest clones take up about 6.2%. The TCR originated in a human donor in a cohort sampled during active or convalescent COVID-19. Sequences were obtained from peripheral blood.

This CDR3 is CASSPRQGTSLSNQPQHF. CDR3 nucleotide sequence: TGTGCCAGCTCACCACGACAGGGGACCTCGCTGAGCAATCAGCCCCAGCATTTT. V usage is TRBV18 and J usage is TRBJ1-5; 8 nucleotides agree with TRBD1. The junction had 9 bases not matched to a gene; V was cut back by 1 base and J by 1 base. From germline, CDR1 is KGHSH and CDR2 LQKENI. The CDR3 length is 18 residues.